This T cell receptor (beta chain) was captured in a study of blood T cell repertoires in COVID-19 (dated by TCRdb to about 2020). For the wider study: The collaborator samples originated in the United States, Italy and Spain and spanned the acute and convalescent phases of COVID-19. The material from the prospective study consisted of cDNA or gDNA derived from T cells, B-cell-depleted T cells, or PBMCs. The dataset comprised deeply sampled blood TCRbeta repertoires from subjects exposed to, actively infected with, or recovered from COVID-19. The repertoires were released in a freely available public database intended as a resource for research on the immune response to SARS-CoV-2. The samples were drawn from two sources: the first 160 participants of the ongoing ImmuneRACE study, and fewer than 1,500 subjects contributed by 6 global collaborators. Sample metadata almost always included a de-identified subject ID, COVID-19 status, age in years and sex. Where available, HLA class I and class II types were obtained from metadata supplied by the sample provider rather than from assay-based typing.

TCRbeta CDR3 regions were amplified from genomic DNA using the immunoSEQ Assay, a bias-controlled multiplex PCR. The paper's data handling went like this. The number of nucleated cells in each sample was estimated by amplification of reference gene primers within the assay. To quantify the absolute abundance of each unique TCRbeta CDR3 rearrangement, sequence reads were collapsed and filtered. Productive Simpson clonality was computed per sample as the square root of Simpson's diversity index over productive rearrangements. TCRdb carries this immuneACCESS record with in-frame sequences only. Its versions omit some clonotypes, under half of them owing to an unresolved V gene in the studies checked, with the rest unexplained. V, J and clone size were drawn from that table, and D and trimming were deduced from the DNA. Here the sample has 450,000 to 500,000 clones; 80% to 90% occur a single time. The ten most abundant clones make up just over 8% of the sample.

What the research found in general, with its limitations: The quantity of clinical and demographic metadata differed by source and by participant and was supplied without curation.

The germline V gene provides CDR1 SGHTA and CDR2 FQGNSA. The CDR3 measures 16 amino acids from cysteine to phenylalanine. Only the CDR3 region is kept as DNA, spanning 48 bases read in frame from base 1. V is clipped by 3 bases and J by 0 bases, and the sequence between their germline boundaries is 14 bases long. Remarks on this clone: It lacks a known antigen. Per-base quality was not reported, and no clone a single base away is much larger than it.

In the prospective study, participants were roughly 18 to 95 years old, resided in about two dozen geographic areas of the United States, and were enrolled through a virtual design. In the prospective study, cohorts were assigned on the basis of participant-reported clinical history obtained from a screening survey and a study questionnaire. Recovered participants in ImmuneRACE Cohort 3 were defined as having two consecutive negative NP/OP PCR tests, clearance from a healthcare professional, or resolution of symptoms. In the prospective study, mobile phlebotomists collected whole blood, serum and a nasopharyngeal or oropharyngeal swab from each participant. Participants in the prospective study had the option to provide additional blood draws and questionnaires over an approximately 2-month period. Before DNA extraction, prospective study blood samples were shipped either frozen or at room temperature.

The V and J genes are TRBV7-2 and TRBJ1-2; the D gene is not confidently resolved. Sample: PBMCs or T cells enriched from blood (not recorded which). The sequence derives from a woman aged 55 to 70 who had recovered from COVID-19. The DNA is TGTGCCAGCAGCTTGGTGGGAGTCCGGCCTAACTATGGCTACACCTTC. Translated, it gives CASSLVGVRPNYGYTF.